The 25 T cell receptor beta chains below come from one sample, sequenced in a study of T cell repertoires in cytomegalovirus infection. TCRdb independently ran MiXCR on the reads; one entry per CDR3 protein. The table includes some 400,000 distinct CDR3 sequences, approximately 30% detected once. The specimen sequenced was PBMCs. The receptor source for this set is a human donor in good health (CMV status not recorded). Some clones in this sample may be carry-over from other donors' samples.

This chain links TRBV6-6 with TRBJ1-6; unclear D gene. The CDR3 contains 15 residues. CDR1 and CDR2 from the germline V gene are MNHNY and SVGAGI (reference sequence). Trimming pared 7 bases from V and 5 bases from J, leaving 15 bases between. The CDR3, as DNA: TGTGCCAGCACAACCCCGACACGTAATAATTCACCCCTCCACTTT. Translating it yields CASTTPTRNNSPLHF.

Concerning this clonotype: Since a much larger clone is just one base distant, this may be a read error. Because it lacks the conserved phenylalanine or tryptophan at the end, this CDR3 is likely a read error. The V gene is TRBV7-3, the J gene TRBJ1-1; D may be TRBD1 (6 bases). The germline V and J ends were trimmed by 5 bases and 1 base, with 11 bases remaining between them. There are 14 residues in the CDR3. CDR1 is SGHTA, CDR2 FQGTGA, per germline. CDR3 loop: CASSKQGWNTEAFL. CDR3 sequence (DNA): TGTGCCAGCAGCAAACAGGGATGGAACACTGAAGCTTTCTTG.

The chain joins TRBV28 to TRBJ1-5; 8 bases match TRBD1. With V trimmed by 5 bases and J by 9 bases, 24 bases remained unmatched. In germline, CDR1 is MDHEN, CDR2 SYDVKM. The CDR3 consists of 19 residues. The CDR3 DNA follows: TGTGCCAGCAGTCTCGGACAGGGAGGGATACTGTTGGGTGTAAGGCCCCAGCATTTT. It encodes CASSLGQGGILLGVRPQHF.

The CDR3 is CASSTGLVITDTQYF. The CDR3 bases are TGTGCCAGCAGTACGGGACTAGTGATCACAGATACGCAGTATTTT. The J gene is TRBJ2-3, the V gene TRBV6-2 or TRBV6-3; 8 bases agree with TRBD2. V shed 5 bases and J 2 bases; nucleotides not matched to a gene: 6. Per the germline V gene, CDR1 is MNHEY and CDR2 is SVGEGT. This CDR3 region has 15 residues.

This clonotype was seen repeatedly, ten times or more. The genes are TRBV7-8 and TRBJ1-1; D is perhaps TRBD1 (5 bases). Looked up from germline, CDR1 is SGHVS and CDR2 is FQNEAQ. Deletions cut 3 bases from V and 2 bases from J, with 16 bases between. The CDR3 spans 16 residues. CDR3 in DNA: TGTGCCAGCAGCTTTTTTCGACAGATAAAAAACACTGAAGCTTTCTTT. It specifies CASSFFRQIKNTEAFF.

This clonotype was seen a single time. The chain employs TRBV6-2 or TRBV6-3 and TRBJ1-5, with a possible D match to TRBD1 (6 bases). Germline loops: CDR1 MNHEY, CDR2 SVGEGT. Trimming shortened V by 7 bases and J by 2 bases, and 12 bases separated the two germline ends. CDR3 size: 14 residues. The CDR3 loop is CASNERQGNQPQHF. CDR3 in DNA: TGTGCCAGCAACGAGCGACAGGGCAATCAGCCCCAGCATTTT.

This clonotype has just a few counts. The genes are TRBV7-6 and TRBJ2-7; 8 nucleotides line up with TRBD2. The junction had 12 bases not matched to a gene; V was cut back by 7 bases and J by 4 bases. The CDR3 runs 15 residues. Germline assignment: CDR1 SGHVS and CDR2 FNYEAQ. The CDR3 here is CASTPPASGGYEQYF. In DNA, the CDR3 is TGTGCCAGCACCCCGCCGGCCAGCGGGGGTTACGAGCAGTACTTC.

The chain couples TRBV15 to TRBJ2-1, with D tentatively TRBD2 (5 bases). V dropped 5 bases and J dropped 5 bases, with 19 bases sitting between them. The CDR3 runs to 16 residues. Germline V gene data show CDR1 as LNHNV and CDR2 as YYDKDF (reference sequence). The DNA for the CDR3 is TGTGCCACCAGCGCCCAGAGGGTGGGCAAAAACAATGAGCAGTTCTTC. Encoded protein: CATSAQRVGKNNEQFF.

This chain connects TRBV25-1 to TRBJ2-7, with D possibly matching TRBD1 (6 bases). V shed 3 bases and J shed 2 bases, with 17 bases lying between them. The V gene's germline CDR1 is MGHDK and CDR2 SYGVNS. The CDR3 is 16 residues long. CDR3 coding DNA: TGTGCCAGCAGTGACCGAAACCGGGACACAACCTACGAGCAGTACTTC. It specifies CASSDRNRDTTYEQYF.

The gene calls are TRBV20-1 and TRBJ2-1, with TRBD2 identical over 12 bases. The V gene's germline CDR1 is DFQATT and CDR2 SNEGSKA (reference sequence). This CDR3 spans 15 amino acids. V gave up 7 bases and J gave up 0 bases; unmatched junction bases: 4. CDR3 DNA: TGCAGTGGGCAGACTAGCGGGGGCTCCTACAATGAGCAGTTCTTC. Protein: CSGQTSGGSYNEQFF.

This chain joins TRBV9 and TRBJ2-2; D call uncertain. With 0 bases removed from V and 6 bases from J, the gap between germline ends came to 9 bases. This CDR3 spans 14 amino acids. Germline V CDR1 and CDR2: SGDLS, YYNGEE. The CDR3 here is CASSVAGNAGELFF. The CDR3 DNA sequence: TGTGCCAGCAGCGTAGCCGGTAACGCCGGGGAGCTGTTTTTT. Full variable domain (outside the CDR3, taken from reference TRBV9 and TRBJ2-2): DSGVTQTPKHLITATGQRVTLRCSPRSGDLSVYWYQQSLDQGLQFLIQYYNGEERAKGNILERFSAQQFPDLHSELNLSSLELGDSALYFCASSVAGNAGELFFGEGSRLTVL.

V and J are TRBV20-1 and TRBJ2-3; 7 bases map to TRBD2. CDR1 and CDR2 (germline): DFQATT, SNEGSKA (reference sequence). V lost 2 bases, J lost 0 bases, and 5 bases stayed unmatched. This CDR3 has 15 residues. This chain's CDR3 is CSARWLAASTDTQYF. CDR3 sequence (DNA): TGCAGTGCTAGATGGCTAGCGGCGAGCACAGATACGCAGTATTTT.

This clonotype was found a few times. The chain is built from TRBV6-8 and TRBJ2-1; 11 bases line up with TRBD1. Germline-derived CDR1 and CDR2 are MNHGY and SAAAGT. The CDR3 is made up of 16 amino acids. V lost 5 bases to trimming and J lost 8 bases; unmatched junction nucleotides: 11. The CDR3: CASSGWPGTGGDEQFF. CDR3 in DNA: TGTGCCAGCAGTGGATGGCCCGGGACAGGGGGAGATGAGCAGTTCTTC.

Only a few counts were recorded for this clonotype. This chain uses TRBV6-6 with TRBJ1-2; no definite D call. V lost 10 bases, J lost 8 bases, and 11 bases lay in between. Germline loops: CDR1 MNHNY, CDR2 SVGAGI (reference sequence). The CDR3 runs to 10 residues. Here the CDR3 DNA reads TGTGCCACCTCAGGCTCAGGCTACACCTTC. Protein product: CATSGSGYTF.

The sample holds a few counts of this clonotype. The chain recombines TRBV27 with TRBJ1-1; 9 bases match TRBD1. This CDR3 is 14 amino acids long. The V gene's germline CDR1 is MNHEY and CDR2 SMNVEV (reference sequence). V lost 3 bases, J lost 9 bases, and 8 bases stayed unmatched. CDR3 nucleotide sequence: TGTGCCAGCAGTTTCACCTCCGGGACAGGGAAAGCTTTCTTT. Its protein product is CASSFTSGTGKAFF.

About this clonotype: A much larger clone differs by one base, so this may be a read error. The chain combines TRBV6-5 with TRBJ1-4; D remains ambiguous. The ends were cut back, 4 bases at V and 10 bases at J, with 19 bases in the middle. The CDR3 sequence is 15 residues long. CDR1 and CDR2 from the germline V gene are MNHEY and SVGAGI. As DNA, the CDR3 is TGTGCCAGCAGTTCCCTCTTCGCGGCGTCGGGAAAACTGTTTTTT. Translating gives CASSSLFAASGKLFF.

In its sample, this clonotype was seen a few times. Written as DNA, the CDR3 is TGTGCCAGCAGTTACCCTAAGGGTGACGACAGACTATATGGCTACACCTTC. This gives the protein CASSYPKGDDRLYGYTF. The rearrangement uses TRBV6-2 or TRBV6-3 and TRBJ1-2, with D maybe TRBD1 (5 bases). This CDR3 region has 17 residues. The V end was cut by 2 bases, the J end by 5 bases, with 21 bases between. Germline V gene sequence: CDR1 MNHEY, CDR2 SVGEGT.

The sample holds a few counts of this clonotype. The V and J genes are TRBV6-5 and TRBJ2-5; the D gene is possibly TRBD1 (6 bases). The germline V gene has CDR1 MNHEY and CDR2 SVGAGI. This CDR3 comprises 14 residues. Trimming removed 2 bases from V and 1 base from J, with 8 bases in between. In DNA form, the CDR3 reads TGTGCCAGCAGTTACCTGGGGGCCCAAGAGACCCAGTACTTC. It encodes CASSYLGAQETQYF.

The rearrangement joins TRBV11-2 to TRBJ2-7; 9 positions agree with TRBD2. CDR3 length: 16 amino acids. The V segment lost 3 bases and the J segment 5 bases; nucleotides outside the gene matches: 11. Per the germline V gene, CDR1 is SGHAT and CDR2 is FQNNGV. The CDR3 loop is CASSFRIFSGGDEQYF. The CDR3 DNA is TGTGCCAGCAGCTTTAGGATCTTTAGCGGGGGAGACGAGCAGTACTTC.

The J gene is TRBJ2-4, the V gene TRBV20-1, with 10 bases lining up with TRBD2. The CDR3 totals 15 residues. The V gene end was trimmed by 3 bases and the J gene end by 7 bases; junction bases not matched to a gene: 9. Germline V gene lookup returns CDR1 DFQATT and CDR2 SNEGSKA (reference sequence). The CDR3 protein is CSASRLAGAGNIQYF. CDR3 nucleotides: TGCAGTGCTAGTAGGCTAGCGGGGGCTGGGAACATTCAGTACTTC.

Many counts were recorded for this clonotype. The chain has TRBV10-3 and TRBJ1-1; TRBD1 agrees at 7 bases. The CDR3 consists of 14 residues. The ends lost 6 bases at V and 1 base at J; junction bases unmatched: 5. Germline lookup yields CDR1 ENHRY and CDR2 SYGVKD. The CDR3 region is CAISTGTANTEAFF. DNA of the CDR3: TGTGCCATCAGCACCGGGACAGCGAACACTGAAGCTTTCTTT.

This clonotype occurred many times. The rearrangement uses TRBV7-2 and TRBJ1-3; maybe TRBD1 (5 bases). V lost 8 bases and J 4 bases, leaving 15 bases between the germline ends. The CDR3 is made up of 14 amino acids. CDR1 and CDR2 (germline): SGHTA, FQGNSA. The CDR3 sequence is CASGMGLTGNTIYF. For the CDR3, the DNA is TGTGCCAGCGGAATGGGGCTTACAGGAAACACCATATATTTT.

This clonotype has just a few counts. The chain recombines TRBV7-2 with TRBJ1-5; D is uncertain. V gave up 5 bases and J gave up 9 bases, with 17 bases separating them. The CDR3 loop spans 14 amino acids. Germline V gene lookup returns CDR1 SGHTA and CDR2 FQGNSA. In nucleotides, the CDR3 is TGTGCCAGCAGCAAGTCGGACCTCGCGGGGCCCCAGCATTTT. Its translation is CASSKSDLAGPQHF. The variable domain in full, with the rest retrieved from reference TRBV7-2 and TRBJ1-5, is GAGVSQSPSNKVTEKGKDVELRCDPISGHTALYWYRQSLGQGLEFLIYFQGNSAPDKSGLPSDRFSAERTGGSVSTLTIQRTQQEDSAVYLCASSKSDLAGPQHFGDGTRLSIL.

This clonotype was recorded a few times. The chain couples TRBV18 to TRBJ1-1; D is unresolved. The ends were cut back, 3 bases at V and 1 base at J, with 9 bases in the middle. This CDR3 spans 14 amino acids. CDR1 and CDR2 from the germline V gene are KGHSH and LQKENI. CDR3 sequence: CASSPEPGNTEAFF. CDR3 nucleotides: TGTGCCAGCTCACCCGAACCGGGGAACACTGAAGCTTTCTTT.

This clonotype was seen many times. The chain has TRBV10-2 and TRBJ1-4; a possible D gene is TRBD1 (5 bases). Germline CDR1 WSHSY, CDR2 SAAADI. The CDR3 loop spans 15 amino acids. V lost 6 bases, J lost 8 bases, and 19 bases lay in between. The CDR3 is CASRAGANGGEKLFF. The CDR3 nucleotides read TGCGCCAGCAGGGCCGGGGCGAACGGGGGAGAAAAACTGTTTTTT.